This paragraph reports one T cell receptor (beta chain). CDR3 size: 13 residues. Trimming cost V 2 bases and J 2 bases, with 7 bases left between them. The germline gives CDR1 GTSNPN, CDR2 SVGIG (reference sequence). The data stem from a study of blood T cell repertoires in COVID-19. Background on the study: The samples span acute and convalescent COVID-19 from the United States, Italy and Spain. Sources were T cells, B-cell-depleted T cells, or PBMCs; the material itself was cDNA or gDNA.

Per the authors' pipeline: The authors estimated nucleated cell counts from reference gene primer amplification. Sequencing was performed with immunoSEQ multiplex PCR; in TCRdb, only in-frame clones are kept and a portion is missing. D and trimming were read from the DNA, whereas the V and J calls and clone size are those reported in that table. The top ten clones hold around 3.5% of a sample with roughly 340,000 clones, about 93% of them seen once. Sequencing was done on a sample of peripheral blood. This sequence was found in a woman under 30 who had recovered from COVID-19. V gene TRBV30 combines with J gene TRBJ1-5, with D unclear. CDR3 sequence: CAWSLRGNQPQHF. CDR3 nucleotides: TGTGCCTGGAGTTTGCGGGGCAATCAGCCCCAGCATTTT.